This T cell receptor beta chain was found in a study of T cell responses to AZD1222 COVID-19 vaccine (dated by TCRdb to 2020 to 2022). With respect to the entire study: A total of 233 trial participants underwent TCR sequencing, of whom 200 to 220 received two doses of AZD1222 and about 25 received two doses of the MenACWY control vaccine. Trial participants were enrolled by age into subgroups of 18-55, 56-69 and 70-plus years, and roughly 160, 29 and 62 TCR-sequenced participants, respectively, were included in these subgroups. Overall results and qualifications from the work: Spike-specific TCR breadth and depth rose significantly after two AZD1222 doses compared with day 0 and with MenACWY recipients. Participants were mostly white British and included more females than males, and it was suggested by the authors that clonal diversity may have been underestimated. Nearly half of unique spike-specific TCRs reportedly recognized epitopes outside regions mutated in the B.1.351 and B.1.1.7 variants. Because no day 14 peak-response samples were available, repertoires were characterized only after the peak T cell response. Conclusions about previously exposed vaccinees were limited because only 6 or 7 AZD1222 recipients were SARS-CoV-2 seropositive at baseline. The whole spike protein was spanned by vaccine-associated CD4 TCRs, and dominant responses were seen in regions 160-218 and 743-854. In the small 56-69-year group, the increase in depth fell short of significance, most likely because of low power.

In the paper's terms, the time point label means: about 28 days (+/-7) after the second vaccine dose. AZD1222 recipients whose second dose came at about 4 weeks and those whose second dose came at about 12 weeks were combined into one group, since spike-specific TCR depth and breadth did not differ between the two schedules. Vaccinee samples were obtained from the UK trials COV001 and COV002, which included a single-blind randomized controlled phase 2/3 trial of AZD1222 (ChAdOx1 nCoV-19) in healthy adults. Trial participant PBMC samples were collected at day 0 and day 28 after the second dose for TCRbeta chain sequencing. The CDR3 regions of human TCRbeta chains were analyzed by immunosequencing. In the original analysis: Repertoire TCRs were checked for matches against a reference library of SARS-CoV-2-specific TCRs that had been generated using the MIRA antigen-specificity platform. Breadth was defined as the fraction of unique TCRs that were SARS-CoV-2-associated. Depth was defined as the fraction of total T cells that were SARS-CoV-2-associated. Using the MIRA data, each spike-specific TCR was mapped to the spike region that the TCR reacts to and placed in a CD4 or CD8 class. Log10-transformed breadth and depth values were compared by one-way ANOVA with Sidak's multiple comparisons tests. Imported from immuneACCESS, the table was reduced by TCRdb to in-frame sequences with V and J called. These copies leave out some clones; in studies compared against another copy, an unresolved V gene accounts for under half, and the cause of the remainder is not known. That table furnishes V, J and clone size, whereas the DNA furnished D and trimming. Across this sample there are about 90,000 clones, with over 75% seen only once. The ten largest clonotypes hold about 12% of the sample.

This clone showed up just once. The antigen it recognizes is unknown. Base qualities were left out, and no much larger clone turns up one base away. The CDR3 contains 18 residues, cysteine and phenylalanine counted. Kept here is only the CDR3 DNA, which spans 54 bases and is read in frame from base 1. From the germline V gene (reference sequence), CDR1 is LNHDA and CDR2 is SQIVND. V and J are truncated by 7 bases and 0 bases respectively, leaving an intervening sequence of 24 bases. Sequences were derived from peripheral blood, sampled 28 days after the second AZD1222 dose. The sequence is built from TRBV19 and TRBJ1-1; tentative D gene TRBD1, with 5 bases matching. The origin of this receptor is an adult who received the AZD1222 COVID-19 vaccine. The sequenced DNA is TGTGCCAGTACTCCTGAGGTGGGAGGGGCGCGAATGAACACTGAAGCTTTCTTT. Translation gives CASTPEVGGARMNTEAFF. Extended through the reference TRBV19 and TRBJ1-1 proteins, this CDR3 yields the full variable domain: DGGITQSPKYLFRKEGQNVTLSCEQNLNHDAMYWYRQDPGQGLRLIYYSQIVNDFQKGDIAEGYSVSREKKESFPLTVTSAQKNPTAFYLCASTPEVGGARMNTEAFFGQGTRLTVV.